Listed below are T cell receptor beta chains from one sample, sequenced in a study of blood T cells in healthy people across ages. TCRdb independently ran MiXCR on the 5' RACE reads; one entry per CDR3 protein. Of 650,000 to 1,000,000 distinct CDR3 sequences listed, roughly 40% were seen once; the top ten hold 13%. The sequencing sample was made of blood. All receptors come from a man between 18 and 29 years old in good health. The CDR3 runs from the conserved cysteine through the conserved F or W. Fields, in order: D gene, clone size, J gene, V gene, CDR3 protein, CDR3 DNA. A D gene is named only where the DNA matches it firmly. Some rows mark clone size as missing; the rest say once, few, many or name a class of expanded clone.

D gene: NA
clone size: once
J gene: TRBJ2-2
V gene: TRBV20-1
CDR3 protein: CSARSAAGERHANTGELFF
CDR3 DNA: TGCAGTGCTAGATCGGCGGCAGGAGAAAGACACGCGAACACCGGGGAGCTGTTTTTT

D gene: NA
clone size: NA
J gene: TRBJ1-4
V gene: TRBV6-6
CDR3 protein: CASSYGREGEKLFF
CDR3 DNA: TGTGCCAGCAGTTACGGTAGGGAGGGTGAAAAACTGTTTTTT

D gene: NA
clone size: many
J gene: TRBJ2-1
V gene: TRBV5-1
CDR3 protein: CASSRRDSRGDEQFF
CDR3 DNA: TGCGCCAGCAGCCGACGCGACAGTAGGGGAGATGAGCAGTTCTTC

D gene: NA
clone size: many
J gene: TRBJ2-1
V gene: TRBV5-1
CDR3 protein: CASSLRVNEQFF
CDR3 DNA: TGCGCCAGCAGCTTAAGGGTGAATGAGCAGTTCTTC

D gene: TRBD2
clone size: NA
J gene: TRBJ2-1
V gene: TRBV20-1
CDR3 protein: CSARETSGSRGEQFF
CDR3 DNA: TGCAGTGCTAGAGAGACTAGCGGGAGTCGGGGTGAGCAGTTCTTC

D gene: TRBD1
clone size: NA
J gene: TRBJ1-1
V gene: TRBV10-3
CDR3 protein: CAIRSGGDGTEAFF
CDR3 DNA: TGTGCCATCAGATCAGGGGGCGACGGAACTGAAGCTTTCTTT

D gene: TRBD1
clone size: NA
J gene: TRBJ2-5
V gene: TRBV12-3/TRBV12-4
CDR3 protein: CASSRDRAVGEQYF
CDR3 DNA: TGTGCCAGCAGCCGGGACAGGGCGGTGGGTGAGCAGTACTTC

D gene: NA
clone size: NA
J gene: TRBJ1-2
V gene: TRBV13
CDR3 protein: CASSFPLDGNYGYTF
CDR3 DNA: TGTGCCAGCAGCTTCCCATTAGACGGAAACTATGGCTACACCTTC

D gene: TRBD1
clone size: many
J gene: TRBJ1-5
V gene: TRBV12-3/TRBV12-4
CDR3 protein: CASSRTGAPNQPQHF
CDR3 DNA: TGTGCCAGCAGCCGAACAGGGGCCCCCAATCAGCCCCAGCATTTT

D gene: NA
clone size: NA
J gene: TRBJ1-4
V gene: TRBV12-3/TRBV12-4
CDR3 protein: CASSSTSSFLFF
CDR3 DNA: TGTGCCAGCAGTTCAACCAGTTCGTTTCTGTTTTTT

D gene: NA
clone size: NA
J gene: TRBJ2-7
V gene: TRBV11-2
CDR3 protein: CASSLEQGIPYEQYF
CDR3 DNA: TGTGCCAGCAGCTTAGAACAGGGTATCCCCTACGAGCAGTACTTC

D gene: NA
clone size: many
J gene: TRBJ2-7
V gene: TRBV25-1
CDR3 protein: CASSRLGHEQYF
CDR3 DNA: TGTGCCAGCAGCCGTCTTGGTCACGAGCAGTACTTC

D gene: NA
clone size: many
J gene: TRBJ2-1
V gene: TRBV29-1
CDR3 protein: CSVAPMGNEQFF
CDR3 DNA: TGCAGCGTCGCGCCAATGGGCAATGAGCAGTTCTTC

D gene: NA
clone size: many
J gene: TRBJ2-7
V gene: TRBV5-5
CDR3 protein: CASSLSDRTYEQYF
CDR3 DNA: TGTGCCAGCAGCTTGTCTGACAGAACCTACGAGCAGTACTTC

D gene: TRBD1
clone size: few
J gene: TRBJ1-1
V gene: TRBV5-6
CDR3 protein: CASSAQGGNTEAFF
CDR3 DNA: TGTGCCAGCAGCGCCCAGGGGGGAAACACTGAAGCTTTCTTT

D gene: NA
clone size: NA
J gene: TRBJ2-5
V gene: TRBV4-1
CDR3 protein: CASSQDCAEQYF
CDR3 DNA: TGCGCCAGCAGCCAGGACTGCGCTGAGCAGTACTTC

D gene: TRBD2
clone size: few
J gene: TRBJ2-5
V gene: TRBV7-8
CDR3 protein: CASSRRGLAGEQETQYF
CDR3 DNA: TGTGCCAGCAGCCGGCGAGGACTAGCGGGGGAACAAGAGACCCAGTACTTC

D gene: TRBD1
clone size: few
J gene: TRBJ1-2
V gene: TRBV9
CDR3 protein: CASTVYPKEGGFGYGYTF
CDR3 DNA: TGTGCCAGCACCGTATACCCGAAGGAAGGGGGCTTCGGCTATGGCTACACCTTC

D gene: NA
clone size: few
J gene: TRBJ2-4
V gene: TRBV14
CDR3 protein: CASLYGSKPSGKNIQYF
CDR3 DNA: TGTGCCAGCTTATACGGGTCAAAACCCTCCGGCAAAAACATTCAGTACTTC

D gene: NA
clone size: NA
J gene: TRBJ1-1
V gene: TRBV6-2/TRBV6-3
CDR3 protein: CASSYGGVQNTEAFF
CDR3 DNA: TGTGCCAGCAGTTACGGTGGGGTCCAGAACACTGAAGCTTTCTTT

D gene: NA
clone size: NA
J gene: TRBJ1-2
V gene: TRBV29-1
CDR3 protein: CSVFNYGYTF
CDR3 DNA: TGCAGCGTTTTTAACTATGGCTACACCTTC

D gene: TRBD2
clone size: NA
J gene: TRBJ2-2
V gene: TRBV4-2
CDR3 protein: CASSPSGGVTTGELFF
CDR3 DNA: TGTGCCAGCAGCCCTAGCGGGGGGGTAACCACCGGGGAGCTGTTTTTT

D gene: NA
clone size: NA
J gene: TRBJ2-7
V gene: TRBV7-2
CDR3 protein: CASSLVARVGSYEQYF
CDR3 DNA: TGTGCCAGCAGCTTAGTTGCCAGGGTGGGGTCCTACGAGCAGTACTTC

D gene: TRBD2
clone size: NA
J gene: TRBJ2-3
V gene: TRBV9
CDR3 protein: CASSLGLEGDTQYF
CDR3 DNA: TGTGCCAGCAGCCTCGGACTAGAGGGAGATACGCAGTATTTT

D gene: NA
clone size: NA
J gene: TRBJ1-1
V gene: TRBV18
CDR3 protein: CASSSYDRHTEAFF
CDR3 DNA: TGTGCCAGCTCTTCATACGATCGACACACTGAAGCTTTCTTT

D gene: NA
clone size: many
J gene: TRBJ2-5
V gene: TRBV12-3/TRBV12-4
CDR3 protein: CASSFIGGIETQYF
CDR3 DNA: TGTGCCAGCAGTTTTATCGGGGGTATAGAGACCCAGTACTTC

D gene: NA
clone size: few
J gene: TRBJ2-3
V gene: TRBV6-1
CDR3 protein: CASSEYGYLTLFTDTQYF
CDR3 DNA: TGTGCCAGCAGTGAATACGGTTACCTAACCCTCTTCACAGATACGCAGTATTTT

D gene: TRBD1
clone size: NA
J gene: TRBJ2-2
V gene: TRBV7-8
CDR3 protein: CASSGRQGARVTGELFF
CDR3 DNA: TGTGCCAGCAGCGGAAGACAGGGGGCGAGGGTGACCGGGGAGCTGTTTTTT

D gene: TRBD1
clone size: few
J gene: TRBJ2-3
V gene: TRBV20-1
CDR3 protein: CSAKQGAKGTDTQYF
CDR3 DNA: TGCAGTGCTAAACAGGGGGCGAAGGGCACAGATACGCAGTATTTT

D gene: TRBD1
clone size: NA
J gene: TRBJ1-5
V gene: TRBV20-1
CDR3 protein: CSARDTGGNQPQHF
CDR3 DNA: TGCAGTGCTAGAGATACAGGGGGCAATCAGCCCCAGCATTTT

D gene: NA
clone size: NA
J gene: TRBJ1-2
V gene: TRBV29-1
CDR3 protein: CSVEDQMAGYGYTF
CDR3 DNA: TGCAGCGTTGAAGATCAAATGGCGGGTTATGGCTACACCTTC

D gene: TRBD2
clone size: NA
J gene: TRBJ2-7
V gene: TRBV20-1
CDR3 protein: CSARDRLAGTAEQYF
CDR3 DNA: TGCAGTGCTAGAGATCGGTTAGCGGGGACCGCGGAGCAGTACTTC

D gene: TRBD2
clone size: many
J gene: TRBJ2-5
V gene: TRBV20-1
CDR3 protein: CSARTLAGGETQYF
CDR3 DNA: TGCAGTGCTAGAACGCTAGCGGGGGGGGAGACCCAGTACTTC

D gene: NA
clone size: NA
J gene: TRBJ2-7
V gene: TRBV20-1
CDR3 protein: CSATLVMGSYEQYF
CDR3 DNA: TGCAGTGCTACCCTAGTGATGGGCTCCTACGAGCAGTACTTC

D gene: NA
clone size: NA
J gene: TRBJ2-7
V gene: TRBV20-1
CDR3 protein: CSAPHLSSYEQYF
CDR3 DNA: TGCAGTGCGCCCCACTTGAGCTCCTACGAGCAGTACTTC

D gene: NA
clone size: many
J gene: TRBJ2-1
V gene: TRBV4-3
CDR3 protein: CASSQEVGGANEQFF
CDR3 DNA: TGCGCCAGCAGCCAAGAAGTAGGGGGGGCCAATGAGCAGTTCTTC

D gene: TRBD1
clone size: few
J gene: TRBJ2-5
V gene: TRBV7-2
CDR3 protein: CASRLPGQGAGETQYF
CDR3 DNA: TGTGCCAGCAGATTACCGGGACAGGGGGCTGGAGAGACCCAGTACTTC

D gene: TRBD1
clone size: NA
J gene: TRBJ2-3
V gene: TRBV7-9
CDR3 protein: CAGGDRAPDTQYF
CDR3 DNA: TGTGCCGGGGGGGACAGGGCCCCAGATACGCAGTATTTT

D gene: NA
clone size: many
J gene: TRBJ1-2
V gene: TRBV27
CDR3 protein: CASSLGVRGYGYTF
CDR3 DNA: TGTGCCAGCAGTTTAGGTGTCAGGGGCTATGGCTACACCTTC

D gene: NA
clone size: NA
J gene: TRBJ2-7
V gene: TRBV7-9
CDR3 protein: CASSLVSTRNEQYF
CDR3 DNA: TGTGCCAGCAGCTTAGTTTCCACCCGAAATGAACAGTACTTC

D gene: NA
clone size: NA
J gene: TRBJ2-2
V gene: TRBV27
CDR3 protein: CASNLALVVGFLQRARNTGELFF
CDR3 DNA: TGTGCCAGCAATTTAGCCCTAGTAGTGGGGTTTCTCCAGCGGGCCCGAAACACCGGGGAGCTGTTTTTT

D gene: NA
clone size: NA
J gene: TRBJ2-2
V gene: TRBV4-3
CDR3 protein: CASSQDLAGELFF
CDR3 DNA: TGCGCCAGCAGCCAAGATCTTGCCGGGGAGCTGTTTTTT

D gene: NA
clone size: many
J gene: TRBJ2-3
V gene: TRBV20-1
CDR3 protein: CSASPPGPDTQYF
CDR3 DNA: TGCAGTGCCTCGCCCCCCGGCCCAGATACGCAGTATTTT

D gene: NA
clone size: NA
J gene: TRBJ1-2
V gene: TRBV12-3/TRBV12-4
CDR3 protein: CASTRTRTYGYTF
CDR3 DNA: TGTGCCAGCACCAGGACACGAACCTATGGCTACACCTTC

D gene: TRBD2
clone size: NA
J gene: TRBJ2-1
V gene: TRBV27
CDR3 protein: CASSLSSGGSYNEQFF
CDR3 DNA: TGTGCCAGCAGTTTATCGTCGGGGGGCTCCTACAATGAGCAGTTCTTC

D gene: TRBD1
clone size: NA
J gene: TRBJ2-7
V gene: TRBV5-1
CDR3 protein: CASSYGQEPSYEQYF
CDR3 DNA: TGCGCCAGCAGCTACGGACAGGAGCCTTCGTACGAGCAGTACTTC

D gene: TRBD1
clone size: NA
J gene: TRBJ1-2
V gene: TRBV20-1
CDR3 protein: CSARDQVQGADYGYTF
CDR3 DNA: TGCAGTGCTAGAGATCAAGTGCAGGGGGCGGACTATGGCTACACCTTC

D gene: TRBD2
clone size: NA
J gene: TRBJ2-7
V gene: TRBV20-1
CDR3 protein: CSARDALAGPGDEQYF
CDR3 DNA: TGCAGTGCTAGAGATGCACTAGCGGGGCCAGGGGACGAGCAGTACTTC

D gene: TRBD2
clone size: NA
J gene: TRBJ2-1
V gene: TRBV5-1
CDR3 protein: CASSLLDLAGGHNEQFF
CDR3 DNA: TGCGCCAGCAGCTTGTTGGACCTAGCGGGGGGGCACAATGAGCAGTTCTTC

D gene: TRBD1
clone size: NA
J gene: TRBJ2-1
V gene: TRBV12-5
CDR3 protein: CASGLDPSTGGGYNEQFF
CDR3 DNA: TGTGCTAGTGGTTTGGACCCATCCACAGGGGGCGGTTACAATGAGCAGTTCTTC

D gene: TRBD1
clone size: NA
J gene: TRBJ2-7
V gene: TRBV5-1
CDR3 protein: CASSSARDRVSHEQYF
CDR3 DNA: TGCGCCAGCAGCTCGGCCCGGGACAGGGTTAGTCACGAGCAGTACTTC

D gene: NA
clone size: NA
J gene: TRBJ2-3
V gene: TRBV27
CDR3 protein: CASSLEGINQPQYF
CDR3 DNA: TGTGCCAGCAGTTTAGAAGGGATCAATCAGCCCCAGTATTTT